The T cell receptor beta chain described here comes from a study of CD8 T cells in ankylosing spondylitis. Notes on the study in general: Enrichment of disease-linked clones was reportedly significant in matched ankylosing spondylitis synovial fluid. Clones linked to disease, bearing a CD8+ phenotype, were relatively rare in peripheral blood. Ankylosing spondylitis blood appeared to carry a characteristic TCR beta motif of roughly eight highly homologous variants. A subset of motif variants has previously been described in the synovial fluid and blood of reactive arthritis.

TCRdb re-called the 5' RACE reads through MiXCR, storing one row per CDR3 protein. The sample carries approximately 520,000 distinct CDR3 sequences, 5.3% recorded once. In this sample, this clonotype turned up many times. Its antigen remains unidentified. Sequences were obtained from blood, either unsorted or a sorted T cell fraction (not recorded which). The receptor comes from a male donor with ankylosing spondylitis.

The CDR3 DNA reads TGTGCCAGCAGCATGTCCGTCAGGGCATCTGGAAACACCATATATTTT. Translating it yields CASSMSVRASGNTIYF. The chain links TRBV5-5 to TRBJ1-3; tentatively, D is TRBD1 (5 bases). V was pared by 4 bases and J by 1 base, with 15 bases between. CDR1 and CDR2 (germline): SGHKS, YYEKEE (reference sequence). This CDR3 comprises 16 residues.